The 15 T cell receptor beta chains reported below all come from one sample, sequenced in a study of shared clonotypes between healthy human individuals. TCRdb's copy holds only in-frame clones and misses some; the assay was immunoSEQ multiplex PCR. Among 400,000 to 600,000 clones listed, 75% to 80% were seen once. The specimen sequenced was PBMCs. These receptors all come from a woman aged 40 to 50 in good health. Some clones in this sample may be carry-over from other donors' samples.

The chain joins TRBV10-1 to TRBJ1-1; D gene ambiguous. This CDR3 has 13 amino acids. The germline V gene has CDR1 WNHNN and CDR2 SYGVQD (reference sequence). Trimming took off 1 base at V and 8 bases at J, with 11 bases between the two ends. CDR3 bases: TGCGCCAGCAGTGAGTTAGGCAGCGGAGAAGCTTTCTTT. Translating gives CASSELGSGEAFF.

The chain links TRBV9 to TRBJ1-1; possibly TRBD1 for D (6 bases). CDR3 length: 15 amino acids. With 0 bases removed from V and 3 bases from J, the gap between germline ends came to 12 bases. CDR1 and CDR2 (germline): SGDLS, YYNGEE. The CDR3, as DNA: TGTGCCAGCAGCGTAGGGGGGCGCGGGGACACTGAAGCTTTCTTT. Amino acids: CASSVGGRGDTEAFF. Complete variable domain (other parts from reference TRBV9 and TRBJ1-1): DSGVTQTPKHLITATGQRVTLRCSPRSGDLSVYWYQQSLDQGLQFLIQYYNGEERAKGNILERFSAQQFPDLHSELNLSSLELGDSALYFCASSVGGRGDTEAFFGQGTRLTVV.

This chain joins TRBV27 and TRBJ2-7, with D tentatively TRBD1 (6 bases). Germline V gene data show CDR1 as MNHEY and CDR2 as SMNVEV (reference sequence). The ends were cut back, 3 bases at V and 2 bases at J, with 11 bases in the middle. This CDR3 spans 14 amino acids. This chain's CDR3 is CASSFAQGPYEQYF. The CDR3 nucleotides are TGTGCCAGCAGTTTTGCGCAGGGGCCCTACGAGCAGTACTTC.

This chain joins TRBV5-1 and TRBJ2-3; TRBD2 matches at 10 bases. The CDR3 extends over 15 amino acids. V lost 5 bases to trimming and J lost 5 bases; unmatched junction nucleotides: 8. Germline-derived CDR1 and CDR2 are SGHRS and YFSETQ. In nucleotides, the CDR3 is TGCGCCAGCAGAAAAGGGACTAGCGAAATAGATACGCAGTATTTT. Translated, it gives CASRKGTSEIDTQYF. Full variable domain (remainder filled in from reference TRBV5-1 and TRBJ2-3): KAGVTQTPRYLIKTRGQQVTLSCSPISGHRSVSWYQQTPGQGLQFLFEYFSETQRNKGNFPGRFSGRQFSNSRSEMNVSTLELGDSALYLCASRKGTSEIDTQYFGPGTRLTVL.

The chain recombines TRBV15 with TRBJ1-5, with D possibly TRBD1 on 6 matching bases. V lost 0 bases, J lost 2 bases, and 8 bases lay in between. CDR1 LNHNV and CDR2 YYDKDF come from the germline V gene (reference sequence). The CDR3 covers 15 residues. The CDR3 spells CATSRENRGNQPQHF. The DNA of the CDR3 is TGTGCCACCAGCAGAGAGAACAGGGGCAATCAGCCCCAGCATTTT. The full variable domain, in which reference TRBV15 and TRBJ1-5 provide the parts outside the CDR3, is DAMVIQNPRYQVTQFGKPVTLSCSQTLNHNVMYWYQQKSSQAPKLLFHYYDKDFNNEADTPDNFQSRRPNTSFCFLDIRSPGLGDTAMYLCATSRENRGNQPQHFGDGTRLSIL.

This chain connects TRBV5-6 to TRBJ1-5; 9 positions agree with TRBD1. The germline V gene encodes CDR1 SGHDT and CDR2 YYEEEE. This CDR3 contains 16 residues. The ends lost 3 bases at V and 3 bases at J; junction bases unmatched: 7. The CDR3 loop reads CASSSGTGLDNQPQHF. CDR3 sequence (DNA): TGTGCCAGCAGCTCAGGGACAGGGCTAGACAATCAGCCCCAGCATTTT.

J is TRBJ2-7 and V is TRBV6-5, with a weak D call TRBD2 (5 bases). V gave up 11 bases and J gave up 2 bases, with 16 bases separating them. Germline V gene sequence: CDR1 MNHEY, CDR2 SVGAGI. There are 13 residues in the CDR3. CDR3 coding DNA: TGTGCCCGCGTGGGAGAATTCCCCTACGAGCAGTACTTC. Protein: CARVGEFPYEQYF.

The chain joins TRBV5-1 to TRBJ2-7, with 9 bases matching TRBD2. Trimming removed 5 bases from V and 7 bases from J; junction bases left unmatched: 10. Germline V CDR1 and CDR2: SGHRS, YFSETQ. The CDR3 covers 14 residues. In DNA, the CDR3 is TGCGCCAGCAGGTTAGCGGGAGATGGTCAAGAGCAGTACTTC. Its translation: CASRLAGDGQEQYF.

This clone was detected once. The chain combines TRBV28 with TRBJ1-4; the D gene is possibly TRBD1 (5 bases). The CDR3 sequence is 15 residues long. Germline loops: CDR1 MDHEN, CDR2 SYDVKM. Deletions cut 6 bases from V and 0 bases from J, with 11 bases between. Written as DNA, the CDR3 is TGTGCCAGCAGACCCGGGACCGCAACTAATGAAAAACTGTTTTTT. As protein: CASRPGTATNEKLFF.

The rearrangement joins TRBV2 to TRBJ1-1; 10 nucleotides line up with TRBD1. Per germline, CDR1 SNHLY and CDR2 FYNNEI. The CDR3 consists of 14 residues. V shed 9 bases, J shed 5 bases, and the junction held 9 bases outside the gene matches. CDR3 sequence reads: CASKAGTGVTEAFF. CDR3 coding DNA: TGTGCCAGTAAAGCCGGGACAGGGGTTACTGAAGCTTTCTTT.

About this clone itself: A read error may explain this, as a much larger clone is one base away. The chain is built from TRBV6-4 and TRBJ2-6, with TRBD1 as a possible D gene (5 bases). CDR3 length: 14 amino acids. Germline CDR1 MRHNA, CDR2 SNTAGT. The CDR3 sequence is CASSEGSGADVLTF. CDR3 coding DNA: TGTGCCAGCAGTGAGGGCTCTGGGGCCGACGTCCTGACTTTC.

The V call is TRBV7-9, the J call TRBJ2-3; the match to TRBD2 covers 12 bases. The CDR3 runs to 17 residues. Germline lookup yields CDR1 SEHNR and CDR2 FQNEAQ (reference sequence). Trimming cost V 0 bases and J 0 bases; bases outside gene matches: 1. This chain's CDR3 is CASSLATSGSSTDTQYF. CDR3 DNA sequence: TGTGCCAGCAGCTTAGCGACTAGCGGGAGTAGCACAGATACGCAGTATTTT.

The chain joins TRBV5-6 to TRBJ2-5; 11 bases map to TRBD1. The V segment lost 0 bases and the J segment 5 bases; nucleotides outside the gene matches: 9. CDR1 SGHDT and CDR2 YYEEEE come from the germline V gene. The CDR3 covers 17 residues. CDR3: CASSLALGQGGEETQYF. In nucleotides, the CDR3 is TGTGCCAGCAGCTTGGCCTTGGGACAGGGGGGGGAGGAGACCCAGTACTTC.

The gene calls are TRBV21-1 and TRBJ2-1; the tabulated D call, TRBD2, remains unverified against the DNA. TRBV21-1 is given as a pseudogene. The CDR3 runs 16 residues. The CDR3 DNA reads TGTGCCAGCAGCAAACCCCAGCGGGAGAGGGACAATGAGCAGTTCTTC. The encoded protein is CASSKPQRERDNEQFF.

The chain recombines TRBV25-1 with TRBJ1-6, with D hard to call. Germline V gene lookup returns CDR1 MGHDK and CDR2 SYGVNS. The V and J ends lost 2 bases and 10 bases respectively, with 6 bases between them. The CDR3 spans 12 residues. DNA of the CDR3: TGTGCCAGCAGTGAAACCGCATCACCCCTCCACTTT. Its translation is CASSETASPLHF.